This T cell receptor beta chain was identified in a study of identical twins. Notes on the study in general: Zero-insertion findings could be partly confounded by invariant cells (MAIT and iNKT cells).

Unique molecular identifiers were in the cDNA, with template-switch universal primer binding. Using its own MiXCR run on the 5' RACE reads, TCRdb lists one record per CDR3 protein. Here the sample spans roughly 770,000 distinct CDR3 sequences, around a sixth being singletons. The CDR3 length is 14 residues. Trimming took 3 bases from V and 12 from J; bases not matched to a gene: 11. Per germline, CDR1 SGDLS and CDR2 YYNGEE. This clonotype was seen only a few times. Its target is not known. The sample was also reused in another study, on T cells expressing NK-cell markers. That paper states: Repertoires of TCR beta were obtained from T cells sorted as CD3+CD56+NKG2C+, CD3+CD56+NKG2C- and CD3+CD56-NKG2C+. As a fraction of CD8+ T cells, dominant NKG2C+ clonotypes reached about 1.0-7.0% in 5 to 7 donors.

Sequencing input: PBMCs. The V call is TRBV9, the J call TRBJ2-1; 8 bases are shared with TRBD1. The TCR sequence derives from a woman aged 18-29 years in good health. Here the CDR3 reads CASSAYRGDIGQFF. CDR3 coding DNA: TGTGCCAGCAGCGCTTACAGGGGGGATATCGGGCAGTTCTTC. Full variable domain (outside the CDR3, taken from reference TRBV9 and TRBJ2-1): DSGVTQTPKHLITATGQRVTLRCSPRSGDLSVYWYQQSLDQGLQFLIQYYNGEERAKGNILERFSAQQFPDLHSELNLSSLELGDSALYFCASSAYRGDIGQFFGPGTRLTVL.